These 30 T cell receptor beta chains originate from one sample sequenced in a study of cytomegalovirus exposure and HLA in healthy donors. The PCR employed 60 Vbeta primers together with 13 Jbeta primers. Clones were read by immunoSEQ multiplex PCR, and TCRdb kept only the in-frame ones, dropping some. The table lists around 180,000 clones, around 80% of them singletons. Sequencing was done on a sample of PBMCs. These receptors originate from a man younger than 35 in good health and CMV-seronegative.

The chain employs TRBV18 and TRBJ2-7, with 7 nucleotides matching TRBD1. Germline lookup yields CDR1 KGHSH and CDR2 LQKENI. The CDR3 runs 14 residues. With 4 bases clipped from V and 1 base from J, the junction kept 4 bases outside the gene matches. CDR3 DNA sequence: TGTGCCAGCTCACAAGACAGGGCGTCCTACGAGCAGTACTTC. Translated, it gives CASSQDRASYEQYF.

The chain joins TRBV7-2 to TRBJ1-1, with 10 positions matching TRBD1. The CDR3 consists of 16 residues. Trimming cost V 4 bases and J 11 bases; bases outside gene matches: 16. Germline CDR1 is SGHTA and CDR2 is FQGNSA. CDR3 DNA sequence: TGTGCCAGCAGCTCCCTGCCGGGACAGGGGACACCAGAGGCTTTCTTT. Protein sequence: CASSSLPGQGTPEAFF.

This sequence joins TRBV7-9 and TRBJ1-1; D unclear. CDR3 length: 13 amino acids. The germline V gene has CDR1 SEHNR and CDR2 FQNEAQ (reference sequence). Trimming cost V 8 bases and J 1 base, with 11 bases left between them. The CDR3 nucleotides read TGTGCCAGCGGCGGATTTAGGAACACTGAAGCTTTCTTT. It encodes CASGGFRNTEAFF.

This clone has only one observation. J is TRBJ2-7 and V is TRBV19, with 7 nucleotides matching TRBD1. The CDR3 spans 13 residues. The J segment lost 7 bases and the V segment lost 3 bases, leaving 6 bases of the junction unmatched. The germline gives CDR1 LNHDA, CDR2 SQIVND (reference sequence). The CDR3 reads CASSMGQRTEQYF. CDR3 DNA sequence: TGTGCCAGTAGTATGGGACAGCGAACAGAGCAGTACTTC.

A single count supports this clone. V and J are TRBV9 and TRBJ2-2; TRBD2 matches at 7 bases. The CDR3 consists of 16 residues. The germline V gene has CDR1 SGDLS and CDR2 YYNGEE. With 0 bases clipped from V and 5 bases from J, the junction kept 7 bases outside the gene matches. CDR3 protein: CASSVASSGSTGELFF. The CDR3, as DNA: TGTGCCAGCAGCGTAGCTAGTAGCGGGTCTACCGGGGAGCTGTTTTTT.

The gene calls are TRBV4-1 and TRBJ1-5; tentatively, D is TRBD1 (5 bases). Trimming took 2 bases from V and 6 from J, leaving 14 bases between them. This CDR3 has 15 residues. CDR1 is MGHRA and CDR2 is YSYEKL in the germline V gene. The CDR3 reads CASSQIWGGIQPQHF. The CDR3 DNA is TGCGCCAGCAGCCAAATATGGGGGGGGATTCAGCCCCAGCATTTT.

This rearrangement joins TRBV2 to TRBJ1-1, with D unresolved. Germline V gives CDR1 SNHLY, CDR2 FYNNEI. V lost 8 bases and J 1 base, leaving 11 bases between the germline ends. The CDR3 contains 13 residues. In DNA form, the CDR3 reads TGTGCCAGCGTGAGGTTGTCGAACACTGAAGCTTTCTTT. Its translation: CASVRLSNTEAFF.

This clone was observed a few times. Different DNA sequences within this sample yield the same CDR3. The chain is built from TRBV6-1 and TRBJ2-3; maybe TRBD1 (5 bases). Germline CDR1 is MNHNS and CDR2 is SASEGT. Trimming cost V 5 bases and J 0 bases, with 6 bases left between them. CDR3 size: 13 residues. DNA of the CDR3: TGTGCCAGCAGTAGGGGAAGCACAGATACGCAGTATTTT. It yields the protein CASSRGSTDTQYF.

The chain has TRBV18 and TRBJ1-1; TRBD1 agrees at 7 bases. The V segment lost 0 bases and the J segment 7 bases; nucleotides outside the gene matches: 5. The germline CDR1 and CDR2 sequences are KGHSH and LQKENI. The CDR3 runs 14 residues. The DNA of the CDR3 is TGTGCCAGCTCACCACCGTGGACAGGCAATGAAGCTTTCTTT. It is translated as CASSPPWTGNEAFF. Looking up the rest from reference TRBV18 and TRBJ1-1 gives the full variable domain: NAGVMQNPRHLVRRRGQEARLRCSPMKGHSHVYWYRQLPEEGLKFMVYLQKENIIDESGMPKERFSAEFPKEGPSILRIQQVVRGDSAAYFCASSPPWTGNEAFFGQGTRLTVV.

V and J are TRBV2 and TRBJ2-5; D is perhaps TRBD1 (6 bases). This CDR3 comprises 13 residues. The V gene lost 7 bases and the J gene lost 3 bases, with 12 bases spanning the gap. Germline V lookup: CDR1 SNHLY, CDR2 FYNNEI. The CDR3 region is CASTGQRKETQYF. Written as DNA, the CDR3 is TGTGCCAGCACCGGACAGAGGAAAGAGACCCAGTACTTC.

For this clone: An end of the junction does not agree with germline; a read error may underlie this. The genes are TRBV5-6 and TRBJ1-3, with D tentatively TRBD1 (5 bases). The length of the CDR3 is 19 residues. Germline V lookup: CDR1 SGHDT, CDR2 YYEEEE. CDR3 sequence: CASSKGNRQLGFAGNTIYF. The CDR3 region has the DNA TGTGCCAGCAGCAAGGGAAACAGGCAGTTGGGCTTCGCTGGCAACACCATATATTTT.

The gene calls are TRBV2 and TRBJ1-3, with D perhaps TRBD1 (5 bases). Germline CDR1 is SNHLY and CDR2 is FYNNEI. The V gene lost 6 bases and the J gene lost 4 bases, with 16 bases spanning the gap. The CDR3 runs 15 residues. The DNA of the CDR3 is TGTGCCAGCAGACCCTCTACAGGAAAAGGAAACACCATATATTTT. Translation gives CASRPSTGKGNTIYF.

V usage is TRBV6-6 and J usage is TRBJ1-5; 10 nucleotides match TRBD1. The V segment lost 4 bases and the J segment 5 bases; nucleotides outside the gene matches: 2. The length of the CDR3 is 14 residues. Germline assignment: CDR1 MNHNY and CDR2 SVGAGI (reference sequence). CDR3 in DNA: TGTGCCAGCAGTTCGGGACAGGGGTATCAGCCCCAGCATTTT. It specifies CASSSGQGYQPQHF.

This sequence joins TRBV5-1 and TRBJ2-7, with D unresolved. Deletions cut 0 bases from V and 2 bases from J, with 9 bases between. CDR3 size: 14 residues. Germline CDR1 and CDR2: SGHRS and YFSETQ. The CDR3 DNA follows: TGCGCCAGCAGCTTGGGACTCAACACCTACGAGCAGTACTTC. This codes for CASSLGLNTYEQYF.

The CDR3 loop is CASSPGERQHF. DNA for the CDR3: TGTGCCAGCAGCCCAGGGGAGAGACAGCATTTT. The chain employs TRBV6-5 and TRBJ1-5; maybe TRBD1 (6 bases). CDR3 length: 11 residues. V was trimmed by 6 bases and J by 13 bases, leaving 13 bases between them. Germline CDR1 and CDR2: MNHEY and SVGAGI.

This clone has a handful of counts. The CDR3 DNA is TGTGCCAGCAGTTACCTGCTAGAGGAGACCCAGTACTTC. Amino acid sequence: CASSYLLEETQYF. The chain employs TRBV6-5 and TRBJ2-5; D is uncertain. This CDR3 region has 13 residues. Germline values: CDR1 MNHEY, CDR2 SVGAGI. Trimming removed 2 bases at V and 5 bases at J, with 9 bases between.

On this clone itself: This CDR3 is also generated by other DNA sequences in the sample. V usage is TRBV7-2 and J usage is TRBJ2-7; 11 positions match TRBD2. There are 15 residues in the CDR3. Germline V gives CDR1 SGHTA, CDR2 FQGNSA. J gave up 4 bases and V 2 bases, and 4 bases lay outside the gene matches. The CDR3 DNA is TGTGCCAGCAGCTTATTAGCGGGAGGGCCTTACGAGCAGTACTTC. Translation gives CASSLLAGGPYEQYF. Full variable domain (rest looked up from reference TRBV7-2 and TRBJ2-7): GAGVSQSPSNKVTEKGKDVELRCDPISGHTALYWYRQSLGQGLEFLIYFQGNSAPDKSGLPSDRFSAERTGGSVSTLTIQRTQQEDSAVYLCASSLLAGGPYEQYFGPGTRLTVT.

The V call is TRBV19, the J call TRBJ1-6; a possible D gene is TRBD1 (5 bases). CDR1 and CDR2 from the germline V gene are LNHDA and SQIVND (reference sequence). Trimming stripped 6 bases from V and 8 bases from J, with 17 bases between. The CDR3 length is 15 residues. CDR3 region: CASSLRVIGDSPLHF. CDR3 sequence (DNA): TGTGCCAGTAGCCTCCGGGTGATAGGGGATTCACCCCTCCACTTT.

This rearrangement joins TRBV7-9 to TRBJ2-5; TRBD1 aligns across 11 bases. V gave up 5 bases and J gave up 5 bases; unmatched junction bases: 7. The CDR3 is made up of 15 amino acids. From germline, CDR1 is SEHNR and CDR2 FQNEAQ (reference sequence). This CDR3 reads CASSRRGTGGETQYF. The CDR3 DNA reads TGTGCCAGCAGCCGGAGAGGGACAGGGGGGGAGACCCAGTACTTC.

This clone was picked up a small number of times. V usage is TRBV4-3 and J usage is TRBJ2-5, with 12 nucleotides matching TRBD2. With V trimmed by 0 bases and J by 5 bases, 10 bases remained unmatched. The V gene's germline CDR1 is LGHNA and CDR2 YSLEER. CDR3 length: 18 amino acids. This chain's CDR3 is CASSQDLYGLAGRETQYF. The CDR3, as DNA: TGCGCCAGCAGCCAAGATTTGTATGGACTAGCGGGAAGGGAGACCCAGTACTTC.

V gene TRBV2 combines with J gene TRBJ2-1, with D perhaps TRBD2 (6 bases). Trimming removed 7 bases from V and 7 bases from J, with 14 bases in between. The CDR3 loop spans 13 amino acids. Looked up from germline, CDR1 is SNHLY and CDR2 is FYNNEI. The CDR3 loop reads CASILARGNEQFF. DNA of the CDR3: TGTGCCAGCATACTAGCAAGAGGGAATGAGCAGTTCTTC. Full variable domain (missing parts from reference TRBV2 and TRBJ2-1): EPEVTQTPSHQVTQMGQEVILRCVPISNHLYFYWYRQILGQKVEFLVSFYNNEISEKSEIFDDQFSVERPDGSNFTLKIRSTKLEDSAMYFCASILARGNEQFFGPGTRLTVL.

CDR3 region: CASSVVAAVTDTQYF. For the CDR3, the DNA is TGTGCCAGCAGCGTAGTAGCGGCGGTCACAGATACGCAGTATTTT. J is TRBJ2-3 and V is TRBV9; a possible D gene is TRBD2 (6 bases). Germline V CDR1 and CDR2: SGDLS, YYNGEE. CDR3 length equals 15 residues. V gave up 0 bases and J gave up 2 bases, with 10 bases separating them.

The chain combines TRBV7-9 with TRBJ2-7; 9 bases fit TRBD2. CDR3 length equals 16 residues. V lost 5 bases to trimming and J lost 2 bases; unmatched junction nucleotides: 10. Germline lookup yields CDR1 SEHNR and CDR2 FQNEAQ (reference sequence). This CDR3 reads CASSPPTSGVTYEQYF. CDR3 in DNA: TGTGCCAGCAGCCCCCCGACTAGCGGAGTCACCTACGAGCAGTACTTC.

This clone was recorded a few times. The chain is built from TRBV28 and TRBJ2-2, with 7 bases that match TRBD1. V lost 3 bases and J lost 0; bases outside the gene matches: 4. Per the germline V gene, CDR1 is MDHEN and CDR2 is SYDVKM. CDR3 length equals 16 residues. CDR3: CASSFSGTANTGELFF. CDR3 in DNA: TGTGCCAGCAGTTTCTCCGGGACAGCGAACACCGGGGAGCTGTTTTTT.

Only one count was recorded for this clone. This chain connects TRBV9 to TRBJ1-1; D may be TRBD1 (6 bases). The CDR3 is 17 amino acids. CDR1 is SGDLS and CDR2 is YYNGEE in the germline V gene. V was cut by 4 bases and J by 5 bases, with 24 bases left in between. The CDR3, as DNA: TGTGCCAGCAGCCCCCGGGGGGCGGGGGGCGGGTTTACTGAAGCTTTCTTT. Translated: CASSPRGAGGGFTEAFF. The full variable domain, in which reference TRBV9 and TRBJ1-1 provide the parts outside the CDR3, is DSGVTQTPKHLITATGQRVTLRCSPRSGDLSVYWYQQSLDQGLQFLIQYYNGEERAKGNILERFSAQQFPDLHSELNLSSLELGDSALYFCASSPRGAGGGFTEAFFGQGTRLTVV.

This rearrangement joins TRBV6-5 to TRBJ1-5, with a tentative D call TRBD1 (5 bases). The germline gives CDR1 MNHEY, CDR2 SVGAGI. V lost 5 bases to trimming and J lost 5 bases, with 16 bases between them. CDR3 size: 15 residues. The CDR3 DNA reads TGTGCCAGCAGTCCCTCCTGGGGGGGTCATCAGCCCCAGCATTTT. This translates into CASSPSWGGHQPQHF.

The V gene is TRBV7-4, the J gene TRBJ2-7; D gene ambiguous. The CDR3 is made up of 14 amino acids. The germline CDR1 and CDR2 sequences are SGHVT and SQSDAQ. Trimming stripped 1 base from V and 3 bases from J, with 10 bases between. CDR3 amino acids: CASSLGRFNYEQYF. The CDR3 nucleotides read TGTGCCAGCAGCTTAGGGCGGTTCAACTACGAGCAGTACTTC.

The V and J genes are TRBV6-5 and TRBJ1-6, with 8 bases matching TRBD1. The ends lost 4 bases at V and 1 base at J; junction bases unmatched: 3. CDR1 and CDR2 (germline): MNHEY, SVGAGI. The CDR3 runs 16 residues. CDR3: CASSLRDRSYNSPLHF. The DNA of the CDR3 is TGTGCCAGCAGTTTACGGGACAGGTCCTATAATTCACCCCTCCACTTT.

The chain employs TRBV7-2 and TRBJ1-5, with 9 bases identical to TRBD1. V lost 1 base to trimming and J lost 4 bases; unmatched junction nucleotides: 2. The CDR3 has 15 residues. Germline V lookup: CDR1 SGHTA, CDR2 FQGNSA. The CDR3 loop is CASSLEGQGNQPQHF. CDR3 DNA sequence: TGTGCCAGCAGCTTAGAGGGACAGGGTAATCAGCCCCAGCATTTT. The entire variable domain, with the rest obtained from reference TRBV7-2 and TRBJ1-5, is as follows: GAGVSQSPSNKVTEKGKDVELRCDPISGHTALYWYRQSLGQGLEFLIYFQGNSAPDKSGLPSDRFSAERTGGSVSTLTIQRTQQEDSAVYLCASSLEGQGNQPQHFGDGTRLSIL.

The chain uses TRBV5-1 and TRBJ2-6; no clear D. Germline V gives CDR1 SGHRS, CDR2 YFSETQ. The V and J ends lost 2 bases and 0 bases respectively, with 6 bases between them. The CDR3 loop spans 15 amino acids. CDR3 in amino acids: CASSFNGSGANVLTF. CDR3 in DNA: TGCGCCAGCAGCTTCAACGGCTCTGGGGCCAACGTCCTGACTTTC.